A selection of T cell receptor beta chains follows, all from one sample in a study of OX40 agonist ivuxolimab in advanced cancers. TCRdb's copy holds only in-frame clones and misses some; the assay was immunoSEQ multiplex PCR. The repertoire includes 20,000 to 25,000 clones, roughly 85% of them detected once, and roughly 15% sits in the top ten. Sequenced material: CD4+ or CD8+ T cells sorted from blood, taken in a trial of the OX40 agonist ivuxolimab. Receptors originate from an adult with an advanced solid tumor such as melanoma, head and neck, liver or kidney cancer. The CDR3 runs from the conserved cysteine through the conserved F or W. Each record gives: J gene, clone size, D gene, V gene, CDR3 DNA, CDR3 protein. D genes are given only for firm matches. Clone size is given for some rows only: seen once, a few or many times, or a class if the clone is expanded.

J gene: TRBJ1-4
clone size: .
D gene: .
V gene: TRBV4-1
CDR3 DNA: TGCGCCAGCAGCCTCTCCGCGGGGGGAGGTAATGAAAAACTGTTTTTT
CDR3 protein: CASSLSAGGGNEKLFF

J gene: TRBJ2-7
clone size: .
D gene: .
V gene: TRBV7-9
CDR3 DNA: TGTGCCAGCAGCCCCGAAGCCCACTCCTACGAGCAGTACTTC
CDR3 protein: CASSPEAHSYEQYF

J gene: TRBJ2-7
clone size: .
D gene: .
V gene: TRBV5-1
CDR3 DNA: TGCGCCAGCAGCGCAATAGCGGTATGGGACGAGCAGTACTTC
CDR3 protein: CASSAIAVWDEQYF

J gene: TRBJ2-2
clone size: .
D gene: TRBD1
V gene: TRBV9
CDR3 DNA: TGTGCCAGCAGCGTATCGCCGAGACAGGGCGACACCGGGGAGCTGTTTTTT
CDR3 protein: CASSVSPRQGDTGELFF

J gene: TRBJ2-3
clone size: .
D gene: .
V gene: TRBV4-3
CDR3 DNA: TGCGCCAGCAGCCAAGATCGGACAGATACGCAGTATTTT
CDR3 protein: CASSQDRTDTQYF

J gene: TRBJ2-3
clone size: .
D gene: TRBD2
V gene: TRBV11-2
CDR3 DNA: TGTGCCAGCGGACCTGGGACTAGCGGAAGAGCTAGCACAGATACGCAGTATTTT
CDR3 protein: CASGPGTSGRASTDTQYF

J gene: TRBJ2-7
clone size: .
D gene: TRBD2
V gene: TRBV7-2
CDR3 DNA: TGTGCCAGCAGCTCACAGACTAGCGGGGCTTACGGAAAGGAGCAGTACTTC
CDR3 protein: CASSSQTSGAYGKEQYF

J gene: TRBJ2-7
clone size: once
D gene: .
V gene: TRBV7-2
CDR3 DNA: TGTGCCAGCAGCTTAGGAGGGCCCCTCTCCTACGAGCAGTACTTC
CDR3 protein: CASSLGGPLSYEQYF

J gene: TRBJ2-1
clone size: .
D gene: TRBD1
V gene: TRBV4-1
CDR3 DNA: TGCGCCAGCAGCCAACCGACAGGGCGGATGAATGAGCAGTTCTTC
CDR3 protein: CASSQPTGRMNEQFF

J gene: TRBJ2-3
clone size: once
D gene: TRBD1
V gene: TRBV5-1
CDR3 DNA: TGCGCCAGCAGCCGCGGGACAGGGGAAGATACGCAGTATTTT
CDR3 protein: CASSRGTGEDTQYF

J gene: TRBJ1-1
clone size: .
D gene: .
V gene: TRBV5-6
CDR3 DNA: TGTGCCAGCAGCTTGGCCGCGGGGGCCGTCCTAGACACTGAAGCTTTCTTT
CDR3 protein: CASSLAAGAVLDTEAFF

J gene: TRBJ1-4
clone size: .
D gene: .
V gene: TRBV7-2
CDR3 DNA: TGTGCCAGCACCAGATCACAGGCAACTAATGAAAAACTGTTTTTT
CDR3 protein: CASTRSQATNEKLFF

J gene: TRBJ2-3
clone size: .
D gene: TRBD1
V gene: TRBV19
CDR3 DNA: TGTGCCAGTAGTACGACAGGGACAGATACGCAGTATTTT
CDR3 protein: CASSTTGTDTQYF

J gene: TRBJ2-2
clone size: .
D gene: TRBD1
V gene: TRBV7-2
CDR3 DNA: TGTGCCAGCAGCCTTTACTGGGGGACAGGGGATAACACCGGGGAGCTGTTTTTT
CDR3 protein: CASSLYWGTGDNTGELFF

J gene: TRBJ1-5
clone size: .
D gene: TRBD1
V gene: TRBV15
CDR3 DNA: TGTGCCACCAGCTTTGGGACAGGGGGCGCCGAGAGTCTTCAGCCCCAGCATTTT
CDR3 protein: CATSFGTGGAESLQPQHF

J gene: TRBJ1-1
clone size: once
D gene: .
V gene: TRBV5-1
CDR3 DNA: TGCGCCAGCAATCCGGGAATGGACACTGAAGCTTTCTTT
CDR3 protein: CASNPGMDTEAFF

J gene: TRBJ2-1
clone size: .
D gene: TRBD2
V gene: TRBV7-8
CDR3 DNA: TGTGCCAGCAGCTTAGCCGTGGGGGGGACCTACAATGAGCAGTTCTTC
CDR3 protein: CASSLAVGGTYNEQFF

J gene: TRBJ1-2
clone size: .
D gene: TRBD1
V gene: TRBV6-5
CDR3 DNA: TGTGCCAGCACCCAGGGGGGGGAATATGGCTACACCTTC
CDR3 protein: CASTQGGEYGYTF

J gene: TRBJ2-4
clone size: .
D gene: .
V gene: TRBV18
CDR3 DNA: TGTGCCAGCTCACCACCGGGCTTTGGCAAAAACATTCAGTACTTC
CDR3 protein: CASSPPGFGKNIQYF

J gene: TRBJ1-1
clone size: .
D gene: .
V gene: TRBV7-9
CDR3 DNA: TGTGCCAGCAGCTTATCTTTCCAGAACACTGAAGCTTTCTTT
CDR3 protein: CASSLSFQNTEAFF

J gene: TRBJ1-4
clone size: .
D gene: .
V gene: TRBV19
CDR3 DNA: TGTGCCAGTAGCCCCGGGACTGGGAGGGAAAAACTGTTTTTT
CDR3 protein: CASSPGTGREKLFF

J gene: TRBJ2-1
clone size: once
D gene: .
V gene: TRBV4-3
CDR3 DNA: TGCGCCAGCAGCCAAGCGGGGAACAATGAGCAGTTCTTC
CDR3 protein: CASSQAGNNEQFF

J gene: TRBJ1-1
clone size: .
D gene: TRBD1
V gene: TRBV29-1
CDR3 DNA: TGCAGCGTTACCGAGGGACAGGGGAACACTGAAGCTTTCTTT
CDR3 protein: CSVTEGQGNTEAFF

J gene: TRBJ1-1
clone size: .
D gene: TRBD1
V gene: TRBV2
CDR3 DNA: TGTGCCAGCTCCCCAACAGGGGTCATCACTGAAGCTTTCTTT
CDR3 protein: CASSPTGVITEAFF

J gene: TRBJ2-3
clone size: .
D gene: .
V gene: TRBV29-1
CDR3 DNA: TGCAGCGTTGGCGAGAACACAGATACGCAGTATTTT
CDR3 protein: CSVGENTDTQYF

J gene: TRBJ2-7
clone size: once
D gene: .
V gene: TRBV11-3
CDR3 DNA: TGTGCCAGCAGCTCCATGGATGACGGCGAGCAGTACTTC
CDR3 protein: CASSSMDDGEQYF

J gene: TRBJ2-2
clone size: .
D gene: .
V gene: TRBV6-5
CDR3 DNA: TGTGCCAGCAGTTCCCCGAGAGGGCGGAACACCGGGGAGCTGTTTTTT
CDR3 protein: CASSSPRGRNTGELFF

J gene: TRBJ1-2
clone size: .
D gene: .
V gene: TRBV15
CDR3 DNA: TGTGCCACCAGCAGAGATAAGGCAGCTCAAAATTATGGCTACACCTTC
CDR3 protein: CATSRDKAAQNYGYTF

J gene: TRBJ2-1
clone size: .
D gene: TRBD2
V gene: TRBV5-1
CDR3 DNA: TGCGCCAGCAGCTTGGCCCCGGGACTAACCCCTAATGAGCAGTTCTTC
CDR3 protein: CASSLAPGLTPNEQFF

J gene: TRBJ2-2
clone size: .
D gene: .
V gene: TRBV7-3
CDR3 DNA: TGTGCCAGCAGCGGTTGGGTCGGGGAGCTGTTTTTT
CDR3 protein: CASSGWVGELFF

J gene: TRBJ2-7
clone size: .
D gene: TRBD1
V gene: TRBV6-1
CDR3 DNA: TGTGCCACCCAGCGGACAGGGAACTACGAGCAGTACTTC
CDR3 protein: CATQRTGNYEQYF

J gene: TRBJ1-2
clone size: once
D gene: .
V gene: TRBV5-1
CDR3 DNA: TGCGCCAGCAGCTTGGAGGGGAGATCGGTTGAGGGCTACACCTTC
CDR3 protein: CASSLEGRSVEGYTF

J gene: TRBJ1-4
clone size: .
D gene: .
V gene: TRBV7-2
CDR3 DNA: TGTGCCAGCAGCCAACCCACTGGAACTAATGAAAAACTGTTTTTT
CDR3 protein: CASSQPTGTNEKLFF

J gene: TRBJ1-2
clone size: .
D gene: .
V gene: TRBV6-1
CDR3 DNA: TGTGCCAGCAGTGGTTCTCAAACGCCGAACTATGGCTACACCTTC
CDR3 protein: CASSGSQTPNYGYTF

J gene: TRBJ1-2
clone size: .
D gene: .
V gene: TRBV5-1
CDR3 DNA: TGCGCCAGCAGCTTGGAAGGGGACTATGGCTACACCTTC
CDR3 protein: CASSLEGDYGYTF

J gene: TRBJ1-5
clone size: .
D gene: .
V gene: TRBV6-5
CDR3 DNA: TGTGCCAGCAGCATGGACAGCAGCAATCAGCCCCAGCATTTT
CDR3 protein: CASSMDSSNQPQHF

J gene: TRBJ1-4
clone size: .
D gene: .
V gene: TRBV5-4
CDR3 DNA: TGTGCCAGCAGCTTGCGGGATAATGAAAAACTGTTTTTT
CDR3 protein: CASSLRDNEKLFF

J gene: TRBJ2-2
clone size: .
D gene: .
V gene: TRBV2
CDR3 DNA: TGTGCCAGCAGTGACCGTGGGGCCGGGGAGCTGTTTTTT
CDR3 protein: CASSDRGAGELFF

J gene: TRBJ1-2
clone size: few
D gene: .
V gene: TRBV7-9
CDR3 DNA: TGTGCCAGCAGCTTAACCAGGGACGGATATGGCTACACCTTC
CDR3 protein: CASSLTRDGYGYTF

J gene: TRBJ1-1
clone size: once
D gene: .
V gene: TRBV7-9
CDR3 DNA: TGTGCCAGCAGCTTTGGGGGAGCCACTGAAGCTTTCTTT
CDR3 protein: CASSFGGATEAFF

J gene: TRBJ2-7
clone size: .
D gene: TRBD2
V gene: TRBV5-1
CDR3 DNA: TGCGCCAGCAGCTTGGAGGGGACTAGCGGGAGAAGGTGGAACTTC
CDR3 protein: CASSLEGTSGRRWNF

J gene: TRBJ2-1
clone size: .
D gene: TRBD2
V gene: TRBV10-3
CDR3 DNA: TGTGCCATCAGTGAGTCCCCCAGCGGGAGATGGGCGAATGAGCAGTTCTTC
CDR3 protein: CAISESPSGRWANEQFF

J gene: TRBJ2-2
clone size: once
D gene: .
V gene: TRBV7-2
CDR3 DNA: TGTGCCAGCAGCCCTGGGTTAGGCTTGGGGGCCGGGGAGCTGTTTTTT
CDR3 protein: CASSPGLGLGAGELFF